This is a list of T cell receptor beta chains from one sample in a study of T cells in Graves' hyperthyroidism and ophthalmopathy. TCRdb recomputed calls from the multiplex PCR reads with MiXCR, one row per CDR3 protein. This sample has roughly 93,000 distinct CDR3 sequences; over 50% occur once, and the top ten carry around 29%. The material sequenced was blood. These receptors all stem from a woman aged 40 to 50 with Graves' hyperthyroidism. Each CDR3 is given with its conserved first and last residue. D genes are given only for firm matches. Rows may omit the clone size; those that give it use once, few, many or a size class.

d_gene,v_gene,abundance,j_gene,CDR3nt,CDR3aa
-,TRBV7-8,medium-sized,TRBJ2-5,TGCGCCAGCAGCTTAGGAGTCCAAGAGACCCAGTACTTC,CASSLGVQETQYF
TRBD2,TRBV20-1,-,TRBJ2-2,TGCAGTGCCACAGCGGGAGGCAGCACCGGGGAGCTGTTTTTT,CSATAGGSTGELFF
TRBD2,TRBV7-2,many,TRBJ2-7,TGTGCCAGCAGCCAAGTCTCTCGCGGGAGTAGTTCCTACGAGCAGTACTTC,CASSQVSRGSSSYEQYF
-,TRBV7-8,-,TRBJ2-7,-,CASSFYICSAPVAYEQYF
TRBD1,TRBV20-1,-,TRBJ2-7,TGCAGTGCTACACAGGGGTCGAACTACGAGCAGTACTTC,CSATQGSNYEQYF
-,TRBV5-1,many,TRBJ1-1,TGCGCCAGCAGCTTGGATACGAACACTGAAGCTTTCTTT,CASSLDTNTEAFF
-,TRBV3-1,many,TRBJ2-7,TGTGCCAGCAGCCAGCGGACTCGGGAGCAGTACTTC,CASSQRTREQYF
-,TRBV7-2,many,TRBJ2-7,TGTGCCAGCAGCCCGCCCGGGTTATCCTACGAGCAGTACTTC,CASSPPGLSYEQYF
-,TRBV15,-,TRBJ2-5,TGTGCCACCAGCCCCACGAAGTCGGGGGCGAGGAAGACCCAGTACTTC,CATSPTKSGARKTQYF
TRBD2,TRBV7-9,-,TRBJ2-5,TGTGCCAGCAGCTTGGCTGGCGGGAGCAGGGAGACCCAGTACTTC,CASSLAGGSRETQYF
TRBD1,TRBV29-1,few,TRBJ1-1,TGCAGCGTGGGGGACAGGGTGGCTTTCTTT,CSVGDRVAFF
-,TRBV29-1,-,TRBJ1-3,TGCAGCGTTGCAGGGGACGGAAACACCATATATTTT,CSVAGDGNTIYF
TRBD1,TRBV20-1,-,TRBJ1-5,TGCAGTGCTAGAGACGGGACAGGTCAGCCCCAGCATTTT,CSARDGTGQPQHF
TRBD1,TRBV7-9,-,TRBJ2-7,TGTGCCAGCAGCTTATATTGGGGACAGGGGAGCGAGCAGTACTTC,CASSLYWGQGSEQYF
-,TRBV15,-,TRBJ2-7,TGTGCCACCAGCAGCTTCTATTCGGCGTCTTACGAGCAGTACTTC,CATSSFYSASYEQYF
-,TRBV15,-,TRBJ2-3,TGTACCACCAGCAGAGTTGGAACGGGGGCGGCAGATACGCAGTATTTT,CTTSRVGTGAADTQYF
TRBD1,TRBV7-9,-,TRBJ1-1,TGTGCCAGCAGCCCGCGACAGGGCTACACTGAAGCTTTCTTT,CASSPRQGYTEAFF
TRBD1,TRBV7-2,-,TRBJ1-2,TGTGCCAGCAGCTTAGGGACAGGGGTACTGCGCTATGGCTACACCTTC,CASSLGTGVLRYGYTF
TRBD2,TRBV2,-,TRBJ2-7,TGTGCCAGCAGCCAGACTAGCGGGAGAAGCGGGGAGCAGTACTTC,CASSQTSGRSGEQYF
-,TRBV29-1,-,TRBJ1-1,TGCAGCGTTGAACGGGACAAGAACACTGAAGCTTTCTTT,CSVERDKNTEAFF
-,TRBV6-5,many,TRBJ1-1,TGTGCCAGCGGGACGTCTGGGCTCACTGAAGCTTTCTTT,CASGTSGLTEAFF
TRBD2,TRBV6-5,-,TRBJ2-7,TGTGCCGGGGGACTAGCGGGAGGTTTCAGCTCCTACGAGCAGTACTTC,CAGGLAGGFSSYEQYF
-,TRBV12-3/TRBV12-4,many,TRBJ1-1,TGTGCCAGCAGTACCGTCCCGGGATTTGAAGCTTTCTTT,CASSTVPGFEAFF
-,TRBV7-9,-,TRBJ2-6,TGTGCCAGCAGCTCCGTTGGGGGGGCCAACGTCCTGACTTTC,CASSSVGGANVLTF
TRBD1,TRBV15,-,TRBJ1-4,TGTGCCACCAGCAGCCTAGACAGGGCAACTAATGAAAAACTGTTTTTT,CATSSLDRATNEKLFF
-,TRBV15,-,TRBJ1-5,TGTGCCACCAGCAGAGGGGGGGGAGATCAGCCCCAGCATTTT,CATSRGGGDQPQHF
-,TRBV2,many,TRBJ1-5,TGTGCCAGCAGGGCAAATCAAGGACCAGGCAATCAGCCCCAGCATTTT,CASRANQGPGNQPQHF
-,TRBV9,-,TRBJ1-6,TGTGCCAGCAGCCAACTAGGGGGGGACGCCTATAATTCACCCCTCCACTTT,CASSQLGGDAYNSPLHF
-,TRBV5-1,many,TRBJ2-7,TGCGCCAGCAGGGGGGGTCTCTACGAGCAGTACTTC,CASRGGLYEQYF
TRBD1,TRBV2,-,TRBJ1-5,TGTGCCAGCAGTTCCCCCCGGGACAGGGGGACCATCAATCAGCCCCAGCATTTT,CASSSPRDRGTINQPQHF
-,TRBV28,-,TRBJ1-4,TGTGCCAGCAGCGTAGAGGGGAAGAAAAAACTGTTTTTT,CASSVEGKKKLFF
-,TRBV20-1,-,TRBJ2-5,TGCAGTGCAGGGGAAGAGACCCAGTACTTC,CSAGEETQYF
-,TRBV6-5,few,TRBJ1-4,TGTGCCAGCAGTTCTACGGGGGGGGTCGCTAATGAAAAACTGTTTTTT,CASSSTGGVANEKLFF
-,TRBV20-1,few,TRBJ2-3,TGCAGTGCTAGAGATTTGCAGGGTACAGATACGCAGTATTTT,CSARDLQGTDTQYF
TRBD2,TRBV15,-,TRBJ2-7,TGTGCCACCAGCCCTCACGGGGGGGCCGACCCCTACTTC,CATSPHGGADPYF
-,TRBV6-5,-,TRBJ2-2,TGTGCCAGCAGTCCTCAAGACGGCGTTGGGGAGCTGTTTTTT,CASSPQDGVGELFF
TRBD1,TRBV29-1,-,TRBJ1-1,TGCAGCTTGGGACAGGGGCCGAACACTGAAGCTTTCTTT,CSLGQGPNTEAFF
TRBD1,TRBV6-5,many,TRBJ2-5,TGTGCCAGCAGCGGACAGGGCATAATTGAAGAGACCCAGTACTTC,CASSGQGIIEETQYF
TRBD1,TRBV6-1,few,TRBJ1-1,TGTGCCAGCAGTGTAAGACAGGGGTACACTGAAGCTTTCTTT,CASSVRQGYTEAFF
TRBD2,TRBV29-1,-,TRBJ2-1,TGCAGCGTTGAAGGGCTAGCGGGAGTAAATGAGCAGTTCTTC,CSVEGLAGVNEQFF
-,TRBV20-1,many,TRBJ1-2,TGCAGTGCAGGGGTGGACTATGGCTACACCTTC,CSAGVDYGYTF
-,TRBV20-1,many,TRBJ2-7,TGCAGTGCTAGAACTGGGGCCCCCTACGAGCAGTACTTC,CSARTGAPYEQYF
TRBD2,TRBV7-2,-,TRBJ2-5,TGTGCCAGCAGAAGACTAGCGGGAGCCCAAGAGACCCAGTACTTC,CASRRLAGAQETQYF
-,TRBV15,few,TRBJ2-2,TGTGCCACCAGCAGAGATAGGAACACCGGGGAGCTGTTTTTT,CATSRDRNTGELFF
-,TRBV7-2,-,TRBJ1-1,TGTGCCAGCAGCTTAGTGGTTAGCCCGAACACTGAAGCTTTCTTT,CASSLVVSPNTEAFF
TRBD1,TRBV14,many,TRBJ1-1,TGTGCCAGCAGCCCATCACAGGGGGGAGTTGAAGCTTTCTTT,CASSPSQGGVEAFF